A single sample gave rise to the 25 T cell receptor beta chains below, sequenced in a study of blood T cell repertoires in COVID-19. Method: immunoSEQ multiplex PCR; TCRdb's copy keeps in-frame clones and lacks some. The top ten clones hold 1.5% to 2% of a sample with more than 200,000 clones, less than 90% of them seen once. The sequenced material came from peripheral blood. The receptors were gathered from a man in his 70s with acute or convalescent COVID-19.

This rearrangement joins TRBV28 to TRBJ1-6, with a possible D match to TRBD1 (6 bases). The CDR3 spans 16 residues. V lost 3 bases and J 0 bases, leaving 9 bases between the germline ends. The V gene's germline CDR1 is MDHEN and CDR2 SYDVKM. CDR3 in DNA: TGTGCCAGCAGTTTTGACAGGAGCTCCTATAATTCACCCCTCCACTTT. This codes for CASSFDRSSYNSPLHF.

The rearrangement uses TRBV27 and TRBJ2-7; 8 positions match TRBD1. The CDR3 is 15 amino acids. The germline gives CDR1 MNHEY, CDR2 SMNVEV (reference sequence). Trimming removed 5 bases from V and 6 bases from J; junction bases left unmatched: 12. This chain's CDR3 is CASSLQGDRSVEQYF. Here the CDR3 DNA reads TGTGCCAGCAGTCTACAAGGGGACAGGTCGGTCGAGCAGTACTTC.

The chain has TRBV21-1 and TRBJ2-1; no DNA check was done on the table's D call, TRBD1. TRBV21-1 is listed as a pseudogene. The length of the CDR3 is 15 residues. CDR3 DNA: TGTGCCAGCAGCAATGGGGGGACAGGGTTCGATGAGCAGTTCTTC. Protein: CASSNGGTGFDEQFF.

CDR3 DNA: TGTGCCAGCAGTTTATCCCGACCGGGACTAGCGGTGAGCACAGATACGCAGTATTTT. Translation gives CASSLSRPGLAVSTDTQYF. The rearrangement links TRBV27 to TRBJ2-3; 11 bases are shared with TRBD2. The ends lost 0 bases at V and 0 bases at J; junction bases unmatched: 8. In germline, CDR1 is MNHEY, CDR2 SMNVEV (reference sequence). This CDR3 has 19 residues.

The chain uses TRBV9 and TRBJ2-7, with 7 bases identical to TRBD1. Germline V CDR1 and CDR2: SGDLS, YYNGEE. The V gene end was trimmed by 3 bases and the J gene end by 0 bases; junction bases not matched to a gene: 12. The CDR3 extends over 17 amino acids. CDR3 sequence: CASSEAPQGPHSYEQYF. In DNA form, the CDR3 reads TGTGCCAGCAGCGAAGCCCCACAGGGGCCTCACTCCTACGAGCAGTACTTC.

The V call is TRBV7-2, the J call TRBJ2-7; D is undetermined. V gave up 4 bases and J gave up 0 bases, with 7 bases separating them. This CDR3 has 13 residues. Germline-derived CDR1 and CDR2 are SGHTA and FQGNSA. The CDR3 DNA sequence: TGTGCCAGCAGCTCCCTCCCCTCCTACGAGCAGTACTTC. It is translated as CASSSLPSYEQYF.

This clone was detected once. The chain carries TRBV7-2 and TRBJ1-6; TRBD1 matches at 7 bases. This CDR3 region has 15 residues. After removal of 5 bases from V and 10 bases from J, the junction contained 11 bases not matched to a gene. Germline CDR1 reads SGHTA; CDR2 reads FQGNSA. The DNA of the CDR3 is TGTGCCAGCAGCCTACAGGGGCTGGATGTGTCACCCCTCCACTTT. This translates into CASSLQGLDVSPLHF.

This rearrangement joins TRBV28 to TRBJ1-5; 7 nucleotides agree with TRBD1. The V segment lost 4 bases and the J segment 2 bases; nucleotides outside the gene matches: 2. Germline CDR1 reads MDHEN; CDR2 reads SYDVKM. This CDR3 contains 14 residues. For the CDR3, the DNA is TGTGCCAGCAGTTCGGGGACAGGCAATCAGCCCCAGCATTTT. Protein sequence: CASSSGTGNQPQHF.

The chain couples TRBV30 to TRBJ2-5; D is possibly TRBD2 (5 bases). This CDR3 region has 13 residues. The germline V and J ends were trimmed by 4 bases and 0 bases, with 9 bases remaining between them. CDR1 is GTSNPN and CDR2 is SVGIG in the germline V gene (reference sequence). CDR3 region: CAWKNGNQETQYF. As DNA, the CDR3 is TGTGCCTGGAAAAACGGGAACCAAGAGACCCAGTACTTC.

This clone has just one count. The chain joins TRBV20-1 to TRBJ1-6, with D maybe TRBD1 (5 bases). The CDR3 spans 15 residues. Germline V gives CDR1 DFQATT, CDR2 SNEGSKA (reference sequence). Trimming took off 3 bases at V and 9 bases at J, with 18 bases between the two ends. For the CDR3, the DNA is TGCAGTGCTAGTTTGGACACGGTTAATATTTCACCCCTCCACTTT. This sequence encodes CSASLDTVNISPLHF.

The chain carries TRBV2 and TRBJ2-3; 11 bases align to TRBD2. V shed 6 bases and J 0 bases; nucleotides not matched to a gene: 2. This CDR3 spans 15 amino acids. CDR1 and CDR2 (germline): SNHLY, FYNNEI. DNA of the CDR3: TGTGCCAGCAGGGGACTAGCGGCTAGCACAGATACGCAGTATTTT. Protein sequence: CASRGLAASTDTQYF.

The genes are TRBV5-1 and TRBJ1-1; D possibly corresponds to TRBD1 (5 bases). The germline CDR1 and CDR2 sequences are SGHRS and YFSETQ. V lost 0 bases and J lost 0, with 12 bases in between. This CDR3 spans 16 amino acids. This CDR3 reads CASSLAGTGMNTEAFF. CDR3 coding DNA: TGCGCCAGCAGCTTGGCCGGAACAGGAATGAACACTGAAGCTTTCTTT.

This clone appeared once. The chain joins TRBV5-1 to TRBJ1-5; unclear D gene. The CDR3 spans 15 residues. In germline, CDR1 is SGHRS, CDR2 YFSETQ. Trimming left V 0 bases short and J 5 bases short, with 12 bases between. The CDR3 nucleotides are TGCGCCAGCAGCTTGGAGTCTCGAGCGGATCAGCCCCAGCATTTT. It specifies CASSLESRADQPQHF.

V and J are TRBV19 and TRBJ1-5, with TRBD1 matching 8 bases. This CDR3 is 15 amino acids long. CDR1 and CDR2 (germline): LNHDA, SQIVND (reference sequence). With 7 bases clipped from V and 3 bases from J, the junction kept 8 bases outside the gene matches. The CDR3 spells CASTVDRANNQPQHF. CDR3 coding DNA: TGTGCCAGTACTGTGGACAGGGCAAACAATCAGCCCCAGCATTTT.

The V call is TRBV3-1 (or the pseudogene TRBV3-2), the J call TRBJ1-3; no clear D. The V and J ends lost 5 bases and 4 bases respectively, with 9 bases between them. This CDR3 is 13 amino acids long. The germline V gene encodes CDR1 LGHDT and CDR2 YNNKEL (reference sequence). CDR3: CASSLSGGNTIYF. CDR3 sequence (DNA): TGTGCCAGCAGCTTAAGTGGCGGAAACACCATATATTTT.

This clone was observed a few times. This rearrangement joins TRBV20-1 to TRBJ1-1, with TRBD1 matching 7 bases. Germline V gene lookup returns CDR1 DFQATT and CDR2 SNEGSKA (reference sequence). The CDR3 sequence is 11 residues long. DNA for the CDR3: TGCAACTGCGACAGGGAGTTTGAAGCTTTCTTT. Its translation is CNCDREFEAFF.

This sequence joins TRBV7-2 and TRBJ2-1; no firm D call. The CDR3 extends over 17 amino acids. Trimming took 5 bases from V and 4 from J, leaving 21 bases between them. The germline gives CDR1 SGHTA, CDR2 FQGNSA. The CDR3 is CASSRIGSTERYNEQFF. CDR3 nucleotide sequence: TGTGCCAGCAGCCGTATTGGATCGACTGAGCGTTACAATGAGCAGTTCTTC.

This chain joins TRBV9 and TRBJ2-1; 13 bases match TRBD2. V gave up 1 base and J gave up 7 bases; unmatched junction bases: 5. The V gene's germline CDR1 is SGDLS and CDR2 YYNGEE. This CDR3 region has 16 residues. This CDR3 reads CASSVSGTSGINEQFF. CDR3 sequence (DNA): TGTGCCAGCAGCGTATCTGGGACTAGCGGGATAAATGAGCAGTTCTTC.

CDR3: CASSPGTGVQPQHF. In DNA form, the CDR3 reads TGTGCCAGCTCCCCCGGGACAGGGGTTCAGCCCCAGCATTTT. V is TRBV18 and J is TRBJ1-5; TRBD1 matches 10 bases. V trimming: 6 bases; J trimming: 6 bases; junction bases outside the gene matches: 5. The CDR3 sequence is 14 residues long. Germline loops: CDR1 KGHSH, CDR2 LQKENI. The entire variable domain, with the rest obtained from reference TRBV18 and TRBJ1-5, is as follows: NAGVMQNPRHLVRRRGQEARLRCSPMKGHSHVYWYRQLPEEGLKFMVYLQKENIIDESGMPKERFSAEFPKEGPSILRIQQVVRGDSAAYFCASSPGTGVQPQHFGDGTRLSIL.

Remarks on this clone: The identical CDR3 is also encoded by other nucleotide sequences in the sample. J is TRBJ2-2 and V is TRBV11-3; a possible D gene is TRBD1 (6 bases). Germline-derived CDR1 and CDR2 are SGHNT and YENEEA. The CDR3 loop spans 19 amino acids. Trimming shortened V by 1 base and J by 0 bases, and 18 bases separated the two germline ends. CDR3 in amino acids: CASSLGRGFLGANTGELFF. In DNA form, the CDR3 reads TGTGCCAGCAGCTTAGGAAGGGGGTTTCTGGGGGCGAACACCGGGGAGCTGTTTTTT. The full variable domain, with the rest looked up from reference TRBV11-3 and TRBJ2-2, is EAGVVQSPRYKIIEKKQPVAFWCNPISGHNTLYWYLQNLGQGPELLIRYENEEAVDDSQLPKDRFSAERLKGVDSTLKIQPAELGDSAVYLCASSLGRGFLGANTGELFFGEGSRLTVL.

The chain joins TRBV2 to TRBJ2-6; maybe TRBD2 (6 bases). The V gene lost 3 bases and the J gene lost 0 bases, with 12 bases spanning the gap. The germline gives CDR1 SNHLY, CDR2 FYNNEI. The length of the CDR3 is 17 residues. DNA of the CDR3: TGTGCCAGCAGTGAGAGGGGAGGAGGCTCTGGGGCCAACGTCCTGACTTTC. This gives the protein CASSERGGGSGANVLTF.

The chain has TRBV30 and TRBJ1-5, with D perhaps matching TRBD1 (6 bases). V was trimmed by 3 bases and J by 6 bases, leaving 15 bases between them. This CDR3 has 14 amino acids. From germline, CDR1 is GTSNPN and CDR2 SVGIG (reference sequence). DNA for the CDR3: TGTGCCTGGAGCCGGGGGGGGGCTGGTCAGCCCCAGCATTTT. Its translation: CAWSRGGAGQPQHF.

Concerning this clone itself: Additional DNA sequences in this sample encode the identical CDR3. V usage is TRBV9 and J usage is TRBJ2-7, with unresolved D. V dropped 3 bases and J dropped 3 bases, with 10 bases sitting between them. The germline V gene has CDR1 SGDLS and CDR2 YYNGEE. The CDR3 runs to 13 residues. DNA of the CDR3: TGTGCCAGCAGCGGACTGCTCGGCTACGAGCAGTACTTC. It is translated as CASSGLLGYEQYF.

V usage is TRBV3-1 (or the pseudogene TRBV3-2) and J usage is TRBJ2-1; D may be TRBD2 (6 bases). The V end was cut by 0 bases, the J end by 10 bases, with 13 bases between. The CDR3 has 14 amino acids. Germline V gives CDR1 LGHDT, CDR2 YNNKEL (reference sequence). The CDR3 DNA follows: TGTGCCAGCAGCCAAGAGGCAGGAGGGAACGAGCAGTTCTTC. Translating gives CASSQEAGGNEQFF.

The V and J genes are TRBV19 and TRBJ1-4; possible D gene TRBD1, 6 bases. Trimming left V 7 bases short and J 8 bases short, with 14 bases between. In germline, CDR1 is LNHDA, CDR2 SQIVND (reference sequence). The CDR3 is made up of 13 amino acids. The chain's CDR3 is CASKRGIGEKLFF. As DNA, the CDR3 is TGTGCCAGTAAGAGGGGGATCGGCGAAAAACTGTTTTTT.